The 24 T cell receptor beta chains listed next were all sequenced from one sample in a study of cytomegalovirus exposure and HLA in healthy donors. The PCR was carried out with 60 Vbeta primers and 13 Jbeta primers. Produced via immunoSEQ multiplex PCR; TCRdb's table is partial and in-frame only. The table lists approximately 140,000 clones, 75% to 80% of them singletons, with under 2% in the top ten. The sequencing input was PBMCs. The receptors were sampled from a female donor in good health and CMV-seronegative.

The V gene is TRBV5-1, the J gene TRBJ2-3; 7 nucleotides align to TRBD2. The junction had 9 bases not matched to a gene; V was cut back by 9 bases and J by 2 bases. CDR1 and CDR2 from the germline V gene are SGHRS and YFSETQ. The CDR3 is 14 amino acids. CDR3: CATKTGTNTDTQYF. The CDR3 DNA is TGCGCCACCAAGACCGGGACTAACACAGATACGCAGTATTTT.

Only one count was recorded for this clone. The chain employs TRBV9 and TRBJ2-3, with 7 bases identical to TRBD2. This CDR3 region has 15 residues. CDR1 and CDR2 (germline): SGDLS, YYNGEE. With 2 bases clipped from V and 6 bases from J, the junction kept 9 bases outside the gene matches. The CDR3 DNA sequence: TGTGCCAGCAGCGTGACGACTAGCCAAACGGATACGCAGTATTTT. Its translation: CASSVTTSQTDTQYF.

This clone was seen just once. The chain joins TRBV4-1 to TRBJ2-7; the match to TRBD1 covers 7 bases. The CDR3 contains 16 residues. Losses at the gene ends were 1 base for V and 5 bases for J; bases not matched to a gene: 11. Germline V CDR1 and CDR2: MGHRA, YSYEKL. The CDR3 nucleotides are TGCGCCAGCAGCCAAGGGGACAGACTACCTCCTAACGAGCAGTACTTC. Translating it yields CASSQGDRLPPNEQYF.

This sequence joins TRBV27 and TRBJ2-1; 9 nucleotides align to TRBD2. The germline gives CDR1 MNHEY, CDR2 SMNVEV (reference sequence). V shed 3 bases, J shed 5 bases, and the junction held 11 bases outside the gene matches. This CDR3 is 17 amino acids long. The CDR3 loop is CASSFSALAGYDNEQFF. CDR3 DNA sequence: TGTGCCAGCAGTTTTAGTGCCCTAGCGGGATATGACAATGAGCAGTTCTTC.

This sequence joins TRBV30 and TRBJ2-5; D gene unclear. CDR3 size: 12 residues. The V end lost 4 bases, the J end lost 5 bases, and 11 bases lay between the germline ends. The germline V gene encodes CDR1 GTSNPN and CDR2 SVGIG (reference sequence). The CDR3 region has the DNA TGTGCCTGGAAATGGAGTGGGGAGACCCAGTACTTC. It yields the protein CAWKWSGETQYF.

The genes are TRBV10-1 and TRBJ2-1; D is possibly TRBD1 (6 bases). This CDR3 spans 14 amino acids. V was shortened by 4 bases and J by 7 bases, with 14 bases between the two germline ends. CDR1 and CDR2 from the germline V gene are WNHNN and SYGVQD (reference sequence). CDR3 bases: TGCGCCAGCAGTGGAAGGACAGAAGGAAATGAGCAGTTCTTC. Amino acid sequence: CASSGRTEGNEQFF.

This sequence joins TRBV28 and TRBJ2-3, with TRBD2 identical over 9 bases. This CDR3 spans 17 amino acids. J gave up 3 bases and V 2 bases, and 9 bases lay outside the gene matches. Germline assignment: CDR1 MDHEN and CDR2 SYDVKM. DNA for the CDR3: TGTGCCAGCAGTTTAAGAGGTAGCGGGAGCTTAACAGATACGCAGTATTTT. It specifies CASSLRGSGSLTDTQYF.

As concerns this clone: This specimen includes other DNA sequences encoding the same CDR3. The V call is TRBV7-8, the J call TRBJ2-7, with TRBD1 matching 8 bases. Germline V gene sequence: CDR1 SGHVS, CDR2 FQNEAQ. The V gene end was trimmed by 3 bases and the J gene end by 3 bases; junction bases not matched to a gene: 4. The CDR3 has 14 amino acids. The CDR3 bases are TGTGCCAGCAGCTTCGGGACAGGCAACTACGAGCAGTACTTC. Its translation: CASSFGTGNYEQYF.

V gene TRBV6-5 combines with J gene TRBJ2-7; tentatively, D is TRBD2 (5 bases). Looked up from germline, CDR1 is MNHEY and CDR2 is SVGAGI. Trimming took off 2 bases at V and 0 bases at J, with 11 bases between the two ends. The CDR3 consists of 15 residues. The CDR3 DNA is TGTGCCAGCAGTTACGAGGGCGTGCACTCCTACGAGCAGTACTTC. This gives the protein CASSYEGVHSYEQYF.

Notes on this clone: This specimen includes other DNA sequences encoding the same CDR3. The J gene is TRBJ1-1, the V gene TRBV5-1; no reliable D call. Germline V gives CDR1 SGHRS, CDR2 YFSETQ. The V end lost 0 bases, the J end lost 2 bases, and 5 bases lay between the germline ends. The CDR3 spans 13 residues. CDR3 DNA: TGCGCCAGCAGCTTGGGCGTAAACACTGAAGCTTTCTTT. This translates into CASSLGVNTEAFF.

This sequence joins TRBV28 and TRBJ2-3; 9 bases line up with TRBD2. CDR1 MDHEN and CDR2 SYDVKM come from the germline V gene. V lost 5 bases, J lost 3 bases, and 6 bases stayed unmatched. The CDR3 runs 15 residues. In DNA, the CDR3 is TGTGCCAGCAGTGCCCCAGCGGGAGGAACAGATACGCAGTATTTT. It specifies CASSAPAGGTDTQYF.

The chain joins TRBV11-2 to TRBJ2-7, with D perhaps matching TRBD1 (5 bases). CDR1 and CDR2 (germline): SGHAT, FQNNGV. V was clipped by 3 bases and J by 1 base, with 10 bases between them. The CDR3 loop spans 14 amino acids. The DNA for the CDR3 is TGTGCCAGCAGCTTCTTGGACAAGTCCTACGAGCAGTACTTC. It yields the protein CASSFLDKSYEQYF.

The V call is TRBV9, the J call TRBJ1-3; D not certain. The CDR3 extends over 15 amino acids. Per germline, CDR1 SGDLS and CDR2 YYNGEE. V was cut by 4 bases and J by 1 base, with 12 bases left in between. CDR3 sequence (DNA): TGTGCCAGCAGCCTCGTGGGAGGTTCTGGAAACACCATATATTTT. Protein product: CASSLVGGSGNTIYF.

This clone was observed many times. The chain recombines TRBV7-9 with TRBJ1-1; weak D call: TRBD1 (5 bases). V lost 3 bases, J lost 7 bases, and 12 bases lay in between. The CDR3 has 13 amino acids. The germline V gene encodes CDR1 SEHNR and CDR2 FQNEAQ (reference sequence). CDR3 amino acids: CASSFPGGIEAFF. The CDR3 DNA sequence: TGTGCCAGCAGCTTCCCTGGGGGGATTGAAGCTTTCTTT.

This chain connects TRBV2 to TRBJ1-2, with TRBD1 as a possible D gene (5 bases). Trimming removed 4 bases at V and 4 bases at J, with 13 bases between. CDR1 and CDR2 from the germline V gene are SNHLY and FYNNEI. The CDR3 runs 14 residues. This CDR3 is CASSVGREVYGYTF. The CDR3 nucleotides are TGTGCCAGCAGTGTAGGCAGGGAGGTCTATGGCTACACCTTC. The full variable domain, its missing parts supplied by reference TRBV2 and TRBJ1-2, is EPEVTQTPSHQVTQMGQEVILRCVPISNHLYFYWYRQILGQKVEFLVSFYNNEISEKSEIFDDQFSVERPDGSNFTLKIRSTKLEDSAMYFCASSVGREVYGYTFGSGTRLTVV.

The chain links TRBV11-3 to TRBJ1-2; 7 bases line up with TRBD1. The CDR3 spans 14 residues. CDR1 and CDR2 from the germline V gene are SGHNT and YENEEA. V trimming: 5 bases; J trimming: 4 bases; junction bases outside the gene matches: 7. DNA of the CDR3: TGTGCCAGCAGCCGACGGGACAGCATCTATGGCTACACCTTC. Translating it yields CASSRRDSIYGYTF.

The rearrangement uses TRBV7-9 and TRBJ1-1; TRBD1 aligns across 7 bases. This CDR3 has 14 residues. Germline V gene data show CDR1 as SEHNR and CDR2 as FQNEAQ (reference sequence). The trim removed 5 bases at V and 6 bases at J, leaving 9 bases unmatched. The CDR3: CASSPGQPLAEAFF. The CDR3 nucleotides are TGTGCCAGCAGCCCGGGACAGCCGTTAGCTGAAGCTTTCTTT.

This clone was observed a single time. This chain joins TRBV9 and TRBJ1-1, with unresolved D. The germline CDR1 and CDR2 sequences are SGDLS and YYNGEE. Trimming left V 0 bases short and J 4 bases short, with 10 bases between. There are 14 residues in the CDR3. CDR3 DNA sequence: TGTGCCAGCAGCGTAGTTGCCGCTACCACTGAAGCTTTCTTT. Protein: CASSVVAATTEAFF.

The CDR3 DNA reads TGTGCTAGTGGCCCCTTTGGGGCAGAGCAGTACTTC. Amino acids: CASGPFGAEQYF. The rearrangement links TRBV12-5 to TRBJ2-7; D possibly corresponds to TRBD1 (5 bases). Germline V gene sequence: CDR1 LGHNT, CDR2 FRNRAP. V was cut by 6 bases and J by 7 bases, with 13 bases left in between. This CDR3 is 12 amino acids long.

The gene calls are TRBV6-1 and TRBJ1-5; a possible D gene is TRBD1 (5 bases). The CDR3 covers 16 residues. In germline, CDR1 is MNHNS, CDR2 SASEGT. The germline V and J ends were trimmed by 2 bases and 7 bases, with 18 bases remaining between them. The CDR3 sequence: CASSEMGLERAQPQHF. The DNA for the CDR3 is TGTGCCAGCAGTGAAATGGGGCTTGAACGAGCACAGCCCCAGCATTTT.

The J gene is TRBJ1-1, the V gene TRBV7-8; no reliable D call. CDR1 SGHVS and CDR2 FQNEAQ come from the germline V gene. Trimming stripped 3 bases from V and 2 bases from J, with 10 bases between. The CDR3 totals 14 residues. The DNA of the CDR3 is TGTGCCAGCAGCTTGAGGACTTTTAACACTGAAGCTTTCTTT. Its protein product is CASSLRTFNTEAFF.

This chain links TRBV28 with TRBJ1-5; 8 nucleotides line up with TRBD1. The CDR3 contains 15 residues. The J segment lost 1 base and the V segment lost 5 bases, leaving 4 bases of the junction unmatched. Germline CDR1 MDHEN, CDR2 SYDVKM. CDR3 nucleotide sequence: TGTGCCAGCAGTCCCCGACAGGGGAGCAATCAGCCCCAGCATTTT. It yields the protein CASSPRQGSNQPQHF. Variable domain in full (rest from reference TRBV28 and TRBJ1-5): DVKVTQSSRYLVKRTGEKVFLECVQDMDHENMFWYRQDPGLGLRLIYFSYDVKMKEKGDIPEGYSVSREKKERFSLILESASTNQTSMYLCASSPRQGSNQPQHFGDGTRLSIL.

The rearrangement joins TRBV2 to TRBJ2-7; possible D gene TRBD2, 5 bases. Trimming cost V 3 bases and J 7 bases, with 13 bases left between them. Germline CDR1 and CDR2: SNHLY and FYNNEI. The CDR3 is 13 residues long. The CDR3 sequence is CASSDRERREQYF. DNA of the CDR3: TGTGCCAGCAGTGATCGGGAACGACGGGAGCAGTACTTC.

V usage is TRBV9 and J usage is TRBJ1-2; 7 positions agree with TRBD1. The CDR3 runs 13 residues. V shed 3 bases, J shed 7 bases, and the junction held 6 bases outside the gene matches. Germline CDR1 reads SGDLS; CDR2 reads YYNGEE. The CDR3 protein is CASSATGQGGYTF. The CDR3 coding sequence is TGTGCCAGCAGCGCGACAGGGCAGGGTGGCTACACCTTC. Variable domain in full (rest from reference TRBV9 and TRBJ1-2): DSGVTQTPKHLITATGQRVTLRCSPRSGDLSVYWYQQSLDQGLQFLIQYYNGEERAKGNILERFSAQQFPDLHSELNLSSLELGDSALYFCASSATGQGGYTFGSGTRLTVV.